Listed below are T cell receptor beta chains from one sample, sequenced in a study of T-cell memory formation after mild COVID-19. MiXCR was run by TCRdb on the 5' RACE reads, yielding one entry per CDR3 protein. The table shows approximately 150,000 distinct CDR3 sequences, with under 7% occurring only once. What was sequenced was PBMCs or a T cell subset sorted from them (not recorded which). The receptors derive from an adult woman who had mild COVID-19 (a few samples of this study predate the infection). Cell type and time point are not known. Each CDR3 is given with its conserved first and last residue. Clone size is shown for a subset of rows, as once, few, many or a class of expanded clone.

clone size: NA
J gene: TRBJ1-1
V gene: TRBV20-1
CDR3 protein: CSARYRGPNTEAFF

clone size: few
J gene: TRBJ2-5
V gene: TRBV5-4
CDR3 protein: CASSSKPTGVWETQYF

clone size: few
J gene: TRBJ1-1
V gene: TRBV29-1
CDR3 protein: CSLTESQWSTEAFF

clone size: many
J gene: TRBJ2-7
V gene: TRBV5-1
CDR3 protein: CASSPGDRYEQYF

clone size: few
J gene: TRBJ1-1
V gene: TRBV18
CDR3 protein: CASSRMQENTEAFF

clone size: few
J gene: TRBJ2-5
V gene: TRBV7-2
CDR3 protein: CASSLMAGGRETQYF

clone size: NA
J gene: TRBJ2-3
V gene: TRBV20-1
CDR3 protein: CSARVTSGRTDTQYF

clone size: NA
J gene: TRBJ2-1
V gene: TRBV5-1
CDR3 protein: CASSFGRGDPYLEQFF

clone size: few
J gene: TRBJ1-5
V gene: TRBV6-1
CDR3 protein: CASKTGAGNQPQHF

clone size: many
J gene: TRBJ2-1
V gene: TRBV4-3
CDR3 protein: CASSSGPDRGLDEQFF

clone size: NA
J gene: TRBJ1-1
V gene: TRBV6-1
CDR3 protein: CASSEPHQGKNEAFF

clone size: few
J gene: TRBJ2-3
V gene: TRBV7-7
CDR3 protein: CASSPGGRDTQYF

clone size: NA
J gene: TRBJ2-2
V gene: TRBV4-3
CDR3 protein: CASSQDTTGGGIKNTGELFF

clone size: NA
J gene: TRBJ1-5
V gene: TRBV24-1
CDR3 protein: CATSDLSGQPQHF

clone size: many
J gene: TRBJ1-2
V gene: TRBV6-5
CDR3 protein: CASSYKGYNFNYGYTF

clone size: many
J gene: TRBJ2-5
V gene: TRBV29-1
CDR3 protein: CSAGALGETQYF

clone size: NA
J gene: TRBJ1-5
V gene: TRBV5-1
CDR3 protein: CASSLGFANSNQPQHF

clone size: few
J gene: TRBJ2-1
V gene: TRBV28
CDR3 protein: CASSLRLATNEQFF

clone size: few
J gene: TRBJ2-1
V gene: TRBV6-6
CDR3 protein: CASRASGGYNEQFF

clone size: few
J gene: TRBJ2-1
V gene: TRBV11-1
CDR3 protein: CASSLTRARNEQFF

clone size: few
J gene: TRBJ2-1
V gene: TRBV5-6
CDR3 protein: CASSSQVLAGVTYNEQFF

clone size: many
J gene: TRBJ2-1
V gene: TRBV5-1
CDR3 protein: CASSLAGDTYNEQFF

clone size: few
J gene: TRBJ2-1
V gene: TRBV20-1
CDR3 protein: CSAGRTSGPEQFF